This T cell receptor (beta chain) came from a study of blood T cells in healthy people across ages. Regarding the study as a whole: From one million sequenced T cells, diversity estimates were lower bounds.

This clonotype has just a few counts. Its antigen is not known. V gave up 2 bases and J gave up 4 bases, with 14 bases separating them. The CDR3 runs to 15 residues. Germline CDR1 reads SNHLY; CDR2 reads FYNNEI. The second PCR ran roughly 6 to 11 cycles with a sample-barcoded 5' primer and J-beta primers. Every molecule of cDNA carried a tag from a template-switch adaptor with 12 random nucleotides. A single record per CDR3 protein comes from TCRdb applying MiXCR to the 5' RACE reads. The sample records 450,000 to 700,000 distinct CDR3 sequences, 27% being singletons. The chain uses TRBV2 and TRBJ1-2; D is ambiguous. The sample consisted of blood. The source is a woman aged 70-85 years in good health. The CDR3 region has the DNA TGTGCCAGCAGTGAAAGTAGAGGAGAGGGCTATGGCTACACCTTC. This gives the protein CASSESRGEGYGYTF.